This T cell receptor (beta chain) was recovered during a study of OX40 agonist ivuxolimab in advanced cancers. Assay used: immunoSEQ multiplex PCR; TCRdb lists only in-frame clones, some missing. This table holds about 39,000 clones, around four fifths found once. The CDR3 consists of 15 residues. Germline CDR1 and CDR2: SGHNT and YYREEE (reference sequence). J lost 0 bases, V lost 9 bases, and 10 bases had no gene match. Patients with a history of autoimmune disease or on systemic immunosuppression were excluded. Sequenced material: CD4+ or CD8+ T cells sorted from blood, taken in a trial of the OX40 agonist ivuxolimab. V is TRBV5-4 and J is TRBJ2-3; 7 nucleotides align to TRBD1. The clonotype was recovered from an adult with an advanced solid tumor such as melanoma, head and neck, liver or kidney cancer. As DNA, the CDR3 is TGTGCCATCAAACACCGGGACAGAAGCACAGATACGCAGTATTTT. This encodes CAIKHRDRSTDTQYF.